This TCR beta chain was captured in a study of a mutant IDH1 vaccine in newly diagnosed glioma. The V and J ends lost 0 bases and 9 bases, in that order; junction bases with no gene match: 5. The length of the CDR3 is 16 residues. CDR1 LGHNA and CDR2 YNFKEQ come from the germline V gene. Remarks on this clone: Its antigen is not known.

The repertoire was sequenced with immunoSEQ multiplex PCR; TCRdb's copy has only in-frame clones and lacks some. The sample consists of approximately 40,000 clones, over 80% of them appearing once. Indicated time point: week 11, during vaccination. The investigators gave 300 ug of mutant IDH1 20-mer peptide in each vaccine dose, together with topical imiquimod. The source is a man aged 40-49 years with glioma. The sequenced sample was PBMCs, obtained from a glioma patient whose treatment included an IDH1 peptide vaccine. The chain uses TRBV4-2 and TRBJ2-1, with TRBD2 matching over 13 bases. CDR3 region: CASSQDGTSGIAEQFF. The CDR3 nucleotides read TGTGCCAGCAGCCAAGATGGGACTAGCGGGATAGCTGAGCAGTTCTTC.